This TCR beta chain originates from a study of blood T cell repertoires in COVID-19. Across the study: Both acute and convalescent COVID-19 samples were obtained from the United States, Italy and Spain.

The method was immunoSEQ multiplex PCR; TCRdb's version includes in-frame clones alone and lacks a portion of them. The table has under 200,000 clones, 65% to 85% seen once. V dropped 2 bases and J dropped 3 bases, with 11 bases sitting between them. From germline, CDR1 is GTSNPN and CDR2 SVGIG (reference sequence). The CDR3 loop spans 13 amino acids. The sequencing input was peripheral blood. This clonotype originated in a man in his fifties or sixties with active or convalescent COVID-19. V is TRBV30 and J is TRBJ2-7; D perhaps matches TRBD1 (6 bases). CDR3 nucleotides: TGTGCCTGGAGTAAGGGGGAATACTACGAGCAGTACTTC. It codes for CAWSKGEYYEQYF.